This T cell receptor (beta chain) was sequenced in a study of CD8 T cells in ankylosing spondylitis (dated by TCRdb to 2016 to 2017). Regarding the study in general: The study profiled T cell receptor beta repertoires in healthy donors and ankylosing spondylitis patients to find disease-linked TCR variants. The whole study cohort included 95 to 130 healthy donors and some 27 ankylosing spondylitis patients. Peripheral blood was sampled, and synovial fluid was also collected from ankylosing spondylitis patients.

The full study reports these points: Some TCR beta motif variants had previously been reported in synovial fluid and blood of reactive arthritis patients, which suggested common disease-initiation mechanisms. The disease-linked clones were reported to be significantly enriched in matched synovial fluid samples from ankylosing spondylitis patients. In peripheral blood, the disease-linked clones were found at relatively low frequencies and had a CD8+ phenotype. A TCR beta motif made up of several highly homologous amino acid variants appeared to be characteristic of blood from ankylosing spondylitis patients.

This clonotype showed up many times. The antigen it binds to is not known. One base away there is no much larger clone; base qualities are not given. TCRdb records Illumina HiSeq 2500 as the sequencer. Quantitative 5'-RACE with molecular barcodes was the method used to prepare the TCR beta libraries. Per the source publication's procedure: Disease-linked TCR variants were identified with a new computational method built on a probabilistic model of VDJ rearrangement. In TCRdb, the public reads were trimmed at Q25 with fastp and aligned with MiXCR, with productive beta chains retained. Identical CDR3 proteins give one entry, which carries the most common genes and DNA. TCRdb's processing, not the study's, gives the V and J calls here. For this sample there are about 220,000 distinct CDR3 sequences; approximately 24% appear just once. The ten largest clones represent under 7% of the sample. Sequencing used blood, either unsorted or a sorted T cell fraction (not recorded which). The source of this sequence is a male donor with ankylosing spondylitis or in good health (not recorded which).

The DNA sequence follows: TGTGCCAGCAGTTACCGTAGCGGGAGCAGCACAGATACGCAGTATTTT. Its protein is CASSYRSGSSTDTQYF. The rearranged segments are TRBV6-2 or TRBV6-3 and TRBJ2-3, and 9 junctional nucleotides match TRBD2. V trim: 2 bases; J trim: 0 bases; unmatched bases: 3. From a lookup of the germline V gene, CDR1 and CDR2 are MNHEY and SVGEGT. The CDR3 spans 16 residues, from the cysteine through the phenylalanine. The DNA shown is the 48-base CDR3, in frame from base 1.